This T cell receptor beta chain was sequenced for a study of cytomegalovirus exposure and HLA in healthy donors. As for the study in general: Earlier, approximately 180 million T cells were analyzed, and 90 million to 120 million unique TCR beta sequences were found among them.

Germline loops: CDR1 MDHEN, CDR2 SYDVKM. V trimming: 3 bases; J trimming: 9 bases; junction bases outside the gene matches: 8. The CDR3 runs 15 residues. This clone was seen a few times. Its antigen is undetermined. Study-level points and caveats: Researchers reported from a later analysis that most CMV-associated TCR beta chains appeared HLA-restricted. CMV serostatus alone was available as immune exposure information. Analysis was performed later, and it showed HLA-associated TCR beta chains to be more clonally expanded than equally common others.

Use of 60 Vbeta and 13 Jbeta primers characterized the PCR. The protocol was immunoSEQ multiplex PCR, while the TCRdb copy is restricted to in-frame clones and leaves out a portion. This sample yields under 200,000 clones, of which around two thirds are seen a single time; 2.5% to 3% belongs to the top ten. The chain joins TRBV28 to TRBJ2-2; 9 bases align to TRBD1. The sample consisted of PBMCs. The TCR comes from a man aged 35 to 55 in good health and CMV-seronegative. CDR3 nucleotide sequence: TGTGCCAGCAGTTTCGAGACAGGGGGGCTTCGGGAGCTGTTTTTT. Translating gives CASSFETGGLRELFF.